The 19 T cell receptor beta chains given below trace back to one sample, sequenced in a study of brain T cells in children with intractable seizures. Regarding time point: blood from clinic visit 5 months post-surgery; TSC patient then seizure free. Generated by immunoSEQ multiplex PCR, the TCRdb table keeps only in-frame clones and is missing some. The data hold about 340,000 clones, with 85% to 95% observed a single time. The sequences come from peripheral blood, collected more than 4 months after surgery. The receptors derive from a boy in the first two years of life with tuberous sclerosis and intractable seizures.

This chain joins TRBV7-9 and TRBJ1-1; TRBD1 is a possible D gene (5 bases). This CDR3 comprises 12 residues. V lost 3 bases and J lost 10, with 12 bases in between. Germline V CDR1 and CDR2: SEHNR, FQNEAQ (reference sequence). The CDR3: CASSLGGEGAFF. CDR3 nucleotide sequence: TGTGCCAGCAGCTTGGGAGGGGAGGGAGCTTTCTTT.

A word on this clone: The conserved closing phenylalanine or tryptophan is absent in this CDR3, likely reflecting a read error. It is unclear where the CDR3 begins or ends on the DNA, so no DNA is shown, and the CDR3 is as TCRdb lists it. The chain couples TRBV21-1 to TRBJ2-7; the D call in the table, TRBD1, was not verified against the DNA. TRBV21-1 is a known pseudogene. From its first to its last residue, the CDR3 has 11 amino acids. The CDR3 loop reads CASSMNRGRPL.

This chain joins TRBV9 and TRBJ2-1, with 7 nucleotides matching TRBD2. CDR1 and CDR2 (germline): SGDLS, YYNGEE. Unmatched junction bases numbered 5, after V lost 3 bases and J lost 5 bases. This CDR3 is 14 amino acids long. The CDR3 protein is CASSAAGDHNEQFF. Here the CDR3 DNA reads TGTGCCAGCAGCGCCGCGGGGGATCACAATGAGCAGTTCTTC.

The rearrangement links TRBV21-1 to TRBJ2-3; the table's D call, TRBD2, was not checked against the DNA. TRBV21-1 is deemed a pseudogene. The CDR3 runs to 19 residues. This CDR3 reads CASSTPGLAGGPDTDTQYF. CDR3 DNA sequence: TGTGCCAGCAGCACACCGGGACTAGCGGGAGGGCCCGACACAGATACGCAGTATTTT.

The genes are TRBV5-4 and TRBJ2-3, with a possible D match to TRBD1 (6 bases). The CDR3 sequence is 16 residues long. Trimming left V 0 bases short and J 1 base short, with 12 bases between. The germline CDR1 and CDR2 sequences are SGHNT and YYREEE (reference sequence). The CDR3 DNA follows: TGTGCCAGCAGCTTGGGGGAGAACAGGGGCACAGATACGCAGTATTTT. Translated: CASSLGENRGTDTQYF.

V usage is TRBV2 and J usage is TRBJ1-5, with TRBD1 identical over 7 bases. The CDR3 totals 15 residues. Germline lookup yields CDR1 SNHLY and CDR2 FYNNEI. V shed 8 bases and J 5 bases; nucleotides not matched to a gene: 12. DNA for the CDR3: TGTGCCAGCCTTAAAGCAGGGGGAAGGGATCAGCCCCAGCATTTT. This encodes CASLKAGGRDQPQHF.

The gene calls are TRBV12-3 or TRBV12-4 and TRBJ2-1; no definite D call. The germline V and J ends were trimmed by 6 bases and 7 bases, with 10 bases remaining between them. CDR3 length: 12 amino acids. The CDR3 nucleotides read TGTGCCAGCAGCCCTGGTAGGAATGAGCAGTTCTTC. This translates into CASSPGRNEQFF.

The chain joins TRBV5-4 to TRBJ2-7; 14 bases are shared with TRBD2. Germline values: CDR1 SGHNT, CDR2 YYREEE (reference sequence). CDR3 size: 19 residues. V lost 3 bases, J lost 0 bases, and 11 bases stayed unmatched. As DNA, the CDR3 is TGTGCCAGCAGCTCGGCCGGACTAGCGGGGGGCAGGAGCTCCTACGAGCAGTACTTC. Protein sequence: CASSSAGLAGGRSSYEQYF.

This clone was counted a single time. The CDR3 loop reads CASSQERQDYGYTF. DNA for the CDR3: TGTGCCAGCAGCCAAGAGCGCCAGGACTATGGCTACACCTTC. The V and J genes are TRBV3-1 (or the pseudogene TRBV3-2) and TRBJ1-2, with unresolved D. Germline-derived CDR1 and CDR2 are LGHDT and YNNKEL (reference sequence). The CDR3 totals 14 residues. V lost 0 bases and J 3 bases, leaving 8 bases between the germline ends.

This sequence joins TRBV5-4 and TRBJ2-5, with 9 bases fitting TRBD1. The CDR3 totals 15 residues. V lost 0 bases, J lost 5 bases, and 5 bases stayed unmatched. Germline assignment: CDR1 SGHNT and CDR2 YYREEE (reference sequence). Here the CDR3 reads CASSLDYGTGETQYF. In DNA, the CDR3 is TGTGCCAGCAGCTTGGACTACGGGACAGGGGAGACCCAGTACTTC.

The chain is built from TRBV5-1 and TRBJ2-5; 10 bases are a match to TRBD2. CDR3 length: 17 amino acids. The V and J ends lost 1 base and 3 bases, in that order; junction bases with no gene match: 9. Germline V gene data show CDR1 as SGHRS and CDR2 as YFSETQ. This CDR3 is CASSLWLAGDSEETQYF. CDR3 sequence (DNA): TGCGCCAGCAGCTTGTGGCTAGCGGGAGATTCAGAAGAGACCCAGTACTTC.

The genes are TRBV19 and TRBJ1-5; D remains unclear. Germline V gene sequence: CDR1 LNHDA, CDR2 SQIVND (reference sequence). The ends were cut back, 5 bases at V and 0 bases at J, with 14 bases in the middle. CDR3 length: 16 amino acids. CDR3 DNA sequence: TGTGCCAGTAGTGATAGGGCGGCATATAGCAATCAGCCCCAGCATTTT. This gives the protein CASSDRAAYSNQPQHF. Variable domain in full (rest from reference TRBV19 and TRBJ1-5): DGGITQSPKYLFRKEGQNVTLSCEQNLNHDAMYWYRQDPGQGLRLIYYSQIVNDFQKGDIAEGYSVSREKKESFPLTVTSAQKNPTAFYLCASSDRAAYSNQPQHFGDGTRLSIL.

The J gene is TRBJ2-1, the V gene TRBV5-6, with 8 bases identical to TRBD1. The CDR3 covers 15 residues. With V trimmed by 4 bases and J by 12 bases, 15 bases remained unmatched. Looked up from germline, CDR1 is SGHDT and CDR2 is YYEEEE. The CDR3 nucleotides are TGTGCCAGCAGCCTCCTCCCAGGACAGGGCTATGGGCAGTTCTTC. Amino acids: CASSLLPGQGYGQFF.

This chain links TRBV6-5 with TRBJ1-2; 9 nucleotides match TRBD1. Trimming at V came to 6 bases and at J to 5 bases, leaving 7 bases not matched to a gene. Germline V CDR1 and CDR2: MNHEY, SVGAGI. This CDR3 is 14 amino acids long. The CDR3 DNA follows: TGTGCCAGCAGCCCCGGAGGGACAGGGTATGGCTACACCTTC. Protein: CASSPGGTGYGYTF.

This rearrangement joins TRBV30 to TRBJ2-3; TRBD2 matches at 7 bases. Per germline, CDR1 GTSNPN and CDR2 SVGIG (reference sequence). CDR3 length: 14 residues. J was trimmed by 2 bases and V by 2 bases; bases with no gene match: 4. The CDR3 DNA is TGTGCCTGGAGTAATGGGAGGGCCACAGATACGCAGTATTTT. Translating it yields CAWSNGRATDTQYF.

As regards this clone: This specimen includes other DNA sequences encoding the same CDR3. This chain joins TRBV6-5 and TRBJ1-5, with TRBD1 identical over 7 bases. Per the germline V gene, CDR1 is MNHEY and CDR2 is SVGAGI. V was pared by 4 bases and J by 0 bases, with 3 bases of the junction left unmatched. This CDR3 spans 15 amino acids. CDR3 residues: CASSSGTDSNQPQHF. The CDR3 DNA reads TGTGCCAGCAGTTCCGGGACAGATAGCAATCAGCCCCAGCATTTT.

The chain carries TRBV6-6 and TRBJ2-3; 8 nucleotides match TRBD1. Germline lookup yields CDR1 MNHNY and CDR2 SVGAGI (reference sequence). The CDR3 spans 15 residues. V lost 2 bases to trimming and J lost 4 bases; unmatched junction nucleotides: 5. CDR3 residues: CASSYAEQGADTQYF. The CDR3 DNA reads TGTGCCAGCAGTTACGCTGAACAGGGGGCAGATACGCAGTATTTT.

The rearrangement joins TRBV6-1 to TRBJ1-2; D not certain. Between the trimmed V and J ends, which lost 2 bases and 6 bases, there was a span of 10 bases. The germline gives CDR1 MNHNS, CDR2 SASEGT. The CDR3 length is 13 residues. The CDR3 is CASSERDTHGYTF. The DNA of the CDR3 is TGTGCCAGCAGTGAAAGGGATACGCATGGCTACACCTTC.

The rearrangement uses TRBV11-3 and TRBJ2-7; 15 nucleotides agree with TRBD2. Germline assignment: CDR1 SGHNT and CDR2 YENEEA. Germline trimming cut 4 bases from V and 4 bases from J; bases unmatched to any gene: 8. The CDR3 sequence is 17 residues long. CDR3 in amino acids: CASSSGTSGRTNYEQYF. CDR3 sequence (DNA): TGTGCCAGCAGCTCAGGGACTAGCGGGAGGACGAATTACGAGCAGTACTTC. Together with reference TRBV11-3 and TRBJ2-7, the CDR3 gives the full variable domain: EAGVVQSPRYKIIEKKQPVAFWCNPISGHNTLYWYLQNLGQGPELLIRYENEEAVDDSQLPKDRFSAERLKGVDSTLKIQPAELGDSAVYLCASSSGTSGRTNYEQYFGPGTRLTVT.